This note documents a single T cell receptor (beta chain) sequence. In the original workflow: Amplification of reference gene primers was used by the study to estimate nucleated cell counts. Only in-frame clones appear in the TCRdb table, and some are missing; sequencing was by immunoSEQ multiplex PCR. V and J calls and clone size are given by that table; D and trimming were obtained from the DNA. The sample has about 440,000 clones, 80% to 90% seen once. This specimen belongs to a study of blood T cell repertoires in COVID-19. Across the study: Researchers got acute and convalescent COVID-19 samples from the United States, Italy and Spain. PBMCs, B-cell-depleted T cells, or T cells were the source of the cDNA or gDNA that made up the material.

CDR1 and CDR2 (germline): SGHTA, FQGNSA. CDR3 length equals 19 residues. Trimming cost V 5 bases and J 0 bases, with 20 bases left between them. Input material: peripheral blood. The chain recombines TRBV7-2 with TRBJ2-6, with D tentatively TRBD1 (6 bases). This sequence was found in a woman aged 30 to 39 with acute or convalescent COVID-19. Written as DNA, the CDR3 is TGTGCCAGCAGCCCACCCCTCGGGACACTATACTCTGGGGCCAACGTCCTGACTTTC. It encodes CASSPPLGTLYSGANVLTF.